The clone carrying this TCR beta chain was observed a single time. The data stem from a study of blood T cell repertoires in COVID-19. The V gene lost 6 bases and the J gene lost 14 bases, with 16 bases spanning the gap. The CDR3 consists of 12 residues. Assay: immunoSEQ multiplex PCR; the TCRdb copy retains only in-frame clones and omits some. Of 150,000 or so clones listed, approximately 80% were seen once; the top ten hold around 28%. Sequencing was done on a sample of peripheral blood. The receptor comes from a woman in her fifties or sixties with acute or convalescent COVID-19. The J gene is TRBJ1-4, the V gene TRBV12-3 or TRBV12-4, with D tentatively TRBD1 (6 bases). This CDR3 reads CASRHVRGWLFF. In nucleotides, the CDR3 is TGTGCCAGCAGACATGTTAGGGGGTGGCTGTTTTTT.